These 32 T cell receptor beta chains originate from one sample sequenced in a study of shared clonotypes between healthy human individuals (dated by TCRdb to the early 2020s). The library was prepared using the immunoSEQ multiplex PCR assay. Imported from immuneACCESS, the table was reduced by TCRdb to in-frame sequences with V and J called. These copies leave out some clones; in studies compared against another copy, an unresolved V gene accounts for under half, and the cause of the remainder is not known. A total of about 2,500,000 clones appear in this sample, around nine tenths of them only once. The top ten clonotypes cover roughly 0.14% of the sample. Material: naive CD4+ T cells sorted from blood. The cell subset or site label of this sample denotes: CD45RA+ positively selected. Receptors originate from a man between 18 and 35 years old in good health.

The V and J genes are TRBV15 and TRBJ2-1; 7 positions agree with TRBD2. The germline CDR1 and CDR2 sequences are LNHNV and YYDKDF (reference sequence). CDR3 size: 15 residues. V gave up 1 base and J gave up 0 bases; unmatched junction bases: 0. The CDR3 DNA reads as TGTGCCACCAGCAGAGGGGACTACTCCTACAATGAGCAGTTCTTC. It specifies CATSRGDYSYNEQFF.

The chain has TRBV11-2 and TRBJ2-7, with D tentatively TRBD1 (5 bases). Germline V gene data show CDR1 as SGHAT and CDR2 as FQNNGV. Deletions cut 0 bases from V and 3 bases from J, with 15 bases between. This CDR3 is 16 amino acids long. The CDR3: CASSLDPQGQFYEQYF. In DNA form, the CDR3 reads TGTGCCAGCAGCTTAGATCCCCAGGGTCAGTTCTACGAGCAGTACTTC.

The chain uses TRBV6-1 and TRBJ2-5, with D perhaps matching TRBD2 (5 bases). With 5 bases removed from V and 6 bases from J, the gap between germline ends came to 16 bases. This CDR3 contains 14 residues. Germline CDR1 is MNHNS and CDR2 is SASEGT. CDR3 in amino acids: CASSRLPGLQTQYF. The CDR3, as DNA: TGTGCCAGCAGTAGACTACCCGGCCTTCAGACCCAGTACTTC.

The chain employs TRBV27 and TRBJ1-4; D is possibly TRBD1 (6 bases). V shed 6 bases and J shed 10 bases, with 18 bases lying between them. There are 14 residues in the CDR3. The V gene's germline CDR1 is MNHEY and CDR2 SMNVEV (reference sequence). The CDR3 region has the DNA TGTGCCAGCAGCACCCTACTTGAAGGGGGAAAACTGTTTTTT. Translating gives CASSTLLEGGKLFF.

The gene calls are TRBV5-1 and TRBJ2-5; D is possibly TRBD1 (7 bases). CDR3 size: 15 residues. Germline-derived CDR1 and CDR2 are SGHRS and YFSETQ. Between the trimmed V and J ends, which lost 3 bases and 3 bases, there was a span of 15 bases. The CDR3 DNA reads as TGCGCCAGCAGCTCGGGACAGCCGGGGGAAGAGACCCAGTACTTC. Translated, it gives CASSSGQPGEETQYF.

Points on this clone: In the same sample, other DNA sequences code for this CDR3. This sequence joins TRBV5-1 and TRBJ2-7, with 7 bases aligning to TRBD1. Looked up from germline, CDR1 is SGHRS and CDR2 is YFSETQ. J gave up 5 bases and V 0 bases, and 5 bases lay outside the gene matches. The CDR3 covers 14 residues. In nucleotides, the CDR3 is TGCGCCAGCAGCTTGGGAACAGGGGCGAACGAGCAGTACTTC. Protein: CASSLGTGANEQYF.

This chain connects TRBV9 to TRBJ2-7; D gene uncertain. The V and J ends lost 2 bases and 0 bases respectively, with 9 bases between them. CDR1 and CDR2 from the germline V gene are SGDLS and YYNGEE. The CDR3 spans 14 residues. In nucleotides, the CDR3 is TGTGCCAGCAGCGTGGCGGTTAGCTCCTACGAGCAGTACTTC. This encodes CASSVAVSSYEQYF.

This rearrangement joins TRBV29-1 to TRBJ2-5; 11 bases align to TRBD2. CDR3 length: 13 residues. Germline lookup yields CDR1 SQVTM and CDR2 ANQGSEA. This CDR3 is CERASGRQETQYF. DNA of the CDR3: TGCGAGAGAGCTAGCGGGAGGCAAGAGACCCAGTACTTC.

The chain couples TRBV7-9 to TRBJ1-1; D gene uncertain. The germline V gene encodes CDR1 SEHNR and CDR2 FQNEAQ (reference sequence). V gave up 1 base and J gave up 4 bases, with 10 bases separating them. The CDR3 is 14 residues long. The CDR3 DNA reads as TGTGCCAGCAGCTTAGGCCGGCTGGTCACTGAAGCTTTCTTT. Encoded protein: CASSLGRLVTEAFF.

The chain combines TRBV25-1 with TRBJ2-2; a possible D gene is TRBD2 (6 bases). The CDR3 spans 15 residues. V lost 2 bases and J 7 bases, leaving 14 bases between the germline ends. Germline CDR1 and CDR2: MGHDK and SYGVNS. In DNA, the CDR3 is TGTGCCAGCAGTGAAAGGGAGGTGGTTATCGGGGAGCTGTTTTTT. Translation: CASSEREVVIGELFF.

The V gene is TRBV5-1, the J gene TRBJ1-6; D is ambiguous. Germline V lookup: CDR1 SGHRS, CDR2 YFSETQ. This CDR3 spans 16 amino acids. Trimming took off 1 base at V and 0 bases at J, with 8 bases between the two ends. CDR3 protein: CASSLREASYNSPLHF. Written as DNA, the CDR3 is TGCGCCAGCAGCTTGAGGGAAGCCTCCTATAATTCACCCCTCCACTTT. Using reference TRBV5-1 and TRBJ1-6 for the parts outside the CDR3, the full variable domain is KAGVTQTPRYLIKTRGQQVTLSCSPISGHRSVSWYQQTPGQGLQFLFEYFSETQRNKGNFPGRFSGRQFSNSRSEMNVSTLELGDSALYLCASSLREASYNSPLHFGNGTRLTVT.

The V gene is TRBV4-1, the J gene TRBJ1-5; D gene uncertain. V lost 4 bases and J 2 bases, leaving 15 bases between the germline ends. The CDR3 totals 16 residues. Germline loops: CDR1 MGHRA, CDR2 YSYEKL. This CDR3 is CASSPQERRGNQPQHF. The CDR3, as DNA: TGCGCCAGCAGCCCGCAAGAGCGGCGCGGCAATCAGCCCCAGCATTTT.

The V gene is TRBV5-1, the J gene TRBJ2-7; a possible D gene is TRBD1 (6 bases). CDR1 is SGHRS, CDR2 YFSETQ, per germline. Between the trimmed V and J ends, which lost 4 bases and 3 bases, there was a span of 11 bases. The CDR3 is 13 residues long. The CDR3 DNA reads TGCGCCAGCAGCCACGGACAGCGCTACGAGCAGTACTTC. This translates into CASSHGQRYEQYF.

This clone was detected a few times. The rearrangement links TRBV6-1 to TRBJ1-1; D remains unclear. The CDR3 extends over 13 amino acids. Trimming stripped 3 bases from V and 6 bases from J, with 11 bases between. From germline, CDR1 is MNHNS and CDR2 SASEGT. DNA of the CDR3: TGTGCCAGCAGTGAGTCCTGGGAAGCTGAAGCTTTCTTT. This translates into CASSESWEAEAFF.

On this clone: The sample has other DNA sequences that encode this CDR3 too. The CDR3: CASSQSYNEQFF. CDR3 DNA: TGTGCCAGCAGCCAGTCTTACAATGAGCAGTTCTTC. V is TRBV28 and J is TRBJ2-1; D remains ambiguous. Germline CDR1 MDHEN, CDR2 SYDVKM. The CDR3 length is 12 residues. The V end lost 6 bases, the J end lost 4 bases, and 7 bases lay between the germline ends.

CDR3 DNA sequence: TGTGCCAGCAGTGCCAAGGGACCCCCGAGCGAGCAGTACTTC. Protein product: CASSAKGPPSEQYF. V usage is TRBV2 and J usage is TRBJ2-7; tentatively, D is TRBD1 or TRBD2 (5 bases each). This CDR3 spans 14 amino acids. Germline CDR1 reads SNHLY; CDR2 reads FYNNEI. V dropped 4 bases and J dropped 6 bases, with 16 bases sitting between them.

This clone was observed a single time. The V gene is TRBV7-2, the J gene TRBJ2-3, with D possibly being TRBD1 or TRBD2 (5 bases each). Trimming removed 0 bases at V and 2 bases at J, with 9 bases between. Germline CDR1 is SGHTA and CDR2 is FQGNSA. CDR3 length: 15 residues. CDR3 loop: CASSLAGVVTDTQYF. In nucleotides, the CDR3 is TGTGCCAGCAGCTTAGCGGGGGTTGTCACAGATACGCAGTATTTT. The full variable domain, with the rest looked up from reference TRBV7-2 and TRBJ2-3, is GAGVSQSPSNKVTEKGKDVELRCDPISGHTALYWYRQSLGQGLEFLIYFQGNSAPDKSGLPSDRFSAERTGGSVSTLTIQRTQQEDSAVYLCASSLAGVVTDTQYFGPGTRLTVL.

This chain connects TRBV5-4 to TRBJ2-3; 8 bases are a match to TRBD2. This CDR3 spans 17 amino acids. Germline values: CDR1 SGHNT, CDR2 YYREEE (reference sequence). V shed 7 bases, J shed 0 bases, and the junction held 13 bases outside the gene matches. The CDR3 nucleotides are TGTGCCAGCGAATTACGCGGGGGGCCCCTTAGCACAGATACGCAGTATTTT. This codes for CASELRGGPLSTDTQYF.

The V gene is TRBV4-1, the J gene TRBJ1-1, with D perhaps TRBD1 (6 bases). Germline V gene lookup returns CDR1 MGHRA and CDR2 YSYEKL. Trimming removed 0 bases from V and 8 bases from J, with 16 bases in between. The CDR3 covers 15 residues. CDR3: CASSQEQGVQTEAFF. The CDR3, as DNA: TGCGCCAGCAGCCAAGAACAGGGTGTTCAAACCGAAGCTTTCTTT.

Comment on this clone: At one end the junction does not follow the germline gene, possibly because of a read error. V gene TRBV7-7 combines with J gene TRBJ2-6; D uncertain. This CDR3 is built from 16 residues. Germline CDR1 and CDR2: SSHAT and FNYEAQ (reference sequence). DNA of the CDR3: TGTGCTAGCAGCCCTGTGGGTGGCTCTGGGGCCAACGTCCTGACTTTC. Translation gives CASSPVGGSGANVLTF.

The chain has TRBV7-2 and TRBJ2-7; TRBD1 aligns across 8 bases. Losses at the gene ends were 2 bases for V and 3 bases for J; bases not matched to a gene: 6. CDR1 SGHTA and CDR2 FQGNSA come from the germline V gene. The CDR3 sequence is 15 residues long. This chain's CDR3 is CASSLRSGGIYEQYF. CDR3 nucleotides: TGTGCCAGCAGCTTAAGGTCAGGGGGCATCTACGAGCAGTACTTC.

The gene calls are TRBV5-1 and TRBJ1-1; TRBD1 might be the D (6 bases). Germline CDR1 is SGHRS and CDR2 is YFSETQ. The CDR3 is 13 residues long. Trimming left V 4 bases short and J 1 base short, with 8 bases between. The CDR3 here is CASSRGQNTEAFF. CDR3 nucleotides: TGCGCCAGCAGCCGGGGACAGAACACTGAAGCTTTCTTT.

The J gene is TRBJ2-3, the V gene TRBV7-8; possibly TRBD2 for D (7 bases). The length of the CDR3 is 17 residues. V dropped 4 bases and J dropped 5 bases, with 22 bases sitting between them. Germline CDR1 SGHVS, CDR2 FQNEAQ. The CDR3 loop reads CASSSRGGLTPGDTQYF. DNA for the CDR3: TGTGCCAGCAGCTCTAGGGGGGGACTAACGCCGGGAGATACGCAGTATTTT.

The chain is built from TRBV10-3 and TRBJ2-7; TRBD1 matches at 7 bases. Germline V gene data show CDR1 as ENHRY and CDR2 as SYGVKD. V was pared by 3 bases and J by 3 bases, with 8 bases of the junction left unmatched. The CDR3 is made up of 15 amino acids. The DNA for the CDR3 is TGTGCCATCAGTGACCCGGGACAGAGGGTCTACGAGCAGTACTTC. Protein: CAISDPGQRVYEQYF.

This clone was detected once. The rearrangement uses TRBV7-2 and TRBJ1-1; maybe TRBD1 (6 bases). Germline V gene sequence: CDR1 SGHTA, CDR2 FQGNSA. Trimming removed 5 bases from V and 0 bases from J, with 16 bases in between. CDR3 length equals 16 residues. Written as DNA, the CDR3 is TGTGCCAGCAGCCGCCGCGAGGGGGGGATGAACACTGAAGCTTTCTTT. This encodes CASSRREGGMNTEAFF. The full variable domain, completed using reference TRBV7-2 and TRBJ1-1, is GAGVSQSPSNKVTEKGKDVELRCDPISGHTALYWYRQSLGQGLEFLIYFQGNSAPDKSGLPSDRFSAERTGGSVSTLTIQRTQQEDSAVYLCASSRREGGMNTEAFFGQGTRLTVV.

This chain connects TRBV6-1 to TRBJ2-7, with 7 bases lining up with TRBD2. Per the germline V gene, CDR1 is MNHNS and CDR2 is SASEGT. The J segment lost 6 bases and the V segment lost 5 bases, leaving 10 bases of the junction unmatched. This CDR3 has 14 residues. The CDR3 spells CASSNLPGGFEQYF. The CDR3 bases are TGTGCCAGCAGTAACTTACCGGGAGGCTTCGAGCAGTACTTC.

The J gene is TRBJ1-2, the V gene TRBV6-1; 10 bases match TRBD1. The V gene end was trimmed by 6 bases and the J gene end by 4 bases; junction bases not matched to a gene: 2. Looked up from germline, CDR1 is MNHNS and CDR2 is SASEGT. This CDR3 is built from 13 residues. The CDR3 sequence is CASRGTGVYGYTF. The CDR3 bases are TGTGCCAGCAGAGGGACAGGGGTCTATGGCTACACCTTC.

The chain has TRBV5-1 and TRBJ2-7, with TRBD2 matching 7 bases. Germline CDR1 is SGHRS and CDR2 is YFSETQ. The trim removed 4 bases at V and 2 bases at J, leaving 9 bases unmatched. The CDR3 has 15 amino acids. CDR3 bases: TGCGCCAGCAGCCCGGGTGGGAGGGCCCCCTACGAGCAGTACTTC. It codes for CASSPGGRAPYEQYF.

The rearrangement uses TRBV10-3 and TRBJ2-1; D call uncertain. The CDR3 loop spans 11 amino acids. The germline V and J ends were trimmed by 10 bases and 5 bases, with 9 bases remaining between them. Per germline, CDR1 ENHRY and CDR2 SYGVKD. CDR3 in amino acids: CATRIDNEQFF. CDR3 coding DNA: TGTGCCACCCGAATTGACAATGAGCAGTTCTTC.

The CDR3 nucleotides read TGCGCCAGCAGTGTCGGGTCGGGACACAGGAATTCACCCCTCCACTTT. It is translated as CASSVGSGHRNSPLHF. The rearrangement joins TRBV10-1 to TRBJ1-6; tentatively, D is TRBD1 (6 bases). This CDR3 contains 16 residues. With 4 bases removed from V and 7 bases from J, the gap between germline ends came to 17 bases. Germline V gene lookup returns CDR1 WNHNN and CDR2 SYGVQD (reference sequence).

The V and J genes are TRBV5-1 and TRBJ2-1; perhaps TRBD2 as D (7 bases). Germline V CDR1 and CDR2: SGHRS, YFSETQ. The CDR3 has 16 amino acids. V gave up 5 bases and J gave up 0 bases, with 15 bases separating them. The CDR3 here is CASSIGGGVSYNEQFF. For the CDR3, the DNA is TGCGCCAGCAGTATAGGGGGAGGGGTCTCCTACAATGAGCAGTTCTTC.

The chain recombines TRBV7-9 with TRBJ2-7; D is perhaps TRBD1 (5 bases). The germline gives CDR1 SEHNR, CDR2 FQNEAQ (reference sequence). V was clipped by 0 bases and J by 0 bases, with 9 bases between them. This CDR3 comprises 15 residues. CDR3 region: CASSLAGAISYEQYF. The DNA for the CDR3 is TGTGCCAGCAGCTTAGCAGGGGCGATCTCCTACGAGCAGTACTTC.